Sequencing of this TCR beta chain was carried out in a study of monozygotic twins with inflammatory bowel disease (dated by TCRdb to between 2018 and 2021). The study in broad terms: In total, about 30 monozygotic twin pairs made up the full study: 19 Danish pairs, all IBD-discordant, plus nine German pairs, of which four were IBD-concordant and five were IBD-discordant. Each individual had, on average, about 151 000 unique TCRalpha sequences and 181 000 unique TCRbeta sequences available for analysis. The search for disease-associated traits relied mainly on comparing IBD patients with their genetically identical healthy co-twins within discordant pairs.

An approximately 2.5 ml peripheral blood sample was drawn into PAXgene tubes per donor and stored at -80°C. Total RNA was isolated from whole blood with the PAXgene blood miRNA kit on an automated QIAcube, without T cell sorting. Deep TCRalpha and TCRbeta repertoire profiling with unique molecular barcoding was performed on peripheral blood of monozygotic twin pairs concordant or discordant for inflammatory bowel disease. Smoking habits were recorded for all twin pairs, and individuals were classified as current, former or never smokers. The full study reports these points: Distinction between different T cell subtypes could not be achieved in the analysis. Compared with healthy twins, IBD patients had fewer clonotypes in common with other individuals, a difference most pronounced in patients showing signs of disease activity. No single strong signal or clonotype linked to IBD turned up in the results, so the idea that one exists was not supported. Because patients were on differing immunosuppressive treatments, the repertoires may have picked up extra background noise and inter-individual variability. TCRbeta repertoire diversity, by inverse Simpson index, was decreased in IBD patients compared with their healthy co-twins. Concordant and discordant twins showed no difference in repertoire similarity, possibly because of limited statistical power.

According to the germline V gene, CDR1 reads SGHRS and CDR2 reads YFSETQ. Spanning cysteine to phenylalanine, the CDR3 consists of 13 amino acids. The record lacks a DNA sequence. In the case of this clonotype: Its recognized antigen is unknown.

The library was obtained by 5' RACE. For each TCR library, 3,500 to 4,500 ng of total RNA was used. For each sample, cDNA synthesis with SMARTScribe reverse transcriptase was split into eight separate reactions. During cDNA synthesis, template switching introduced unique molecular identifiers that contained a 6-nucleotide sample barcode. Two nested PCRs of approximately 16 and 10 cycles amplified the TCRalpha and TCRbeta cDNA, and bead purification followed each PCR. Before amplification, the cDNA was treated with uracil DNA-glycosylase and purified using the QIAquick PCR purification kit. The second PCR was the step at which Illumina TruSeq-compatible adapters and sample-specific barcodes were added. TapeStation and Qubit were used to check library quality and concentration, and 4.5 to 6 ng of each library was pooled. The pooled libraries were sequenced with 2 x 100 bp reads and custom sequencing primers on an Illumina HiSeq2500 single-index Rapid Run. Processing in the source paper ran as follows. MiGEC version 1.2.6 was used for UMI-based consensus assembly, which corrected PCR and sequencing errors. MiXCR version 2.1.1 was used for V(D)J alignment, clonotype assembly and CDR3 extraction. To normalise gene usage, clonotype sharing and MAIT/NKT TCR abundance, the analysis used the top 1000, 10 000 and 20 000 clonotypes per sample. After downsampling to 27 000 UMIs, diversity was calculated as the inverse Simpson index using the vegan R package. Statistical testing used paired Mann-Whitney U tests on the discordant twin pairs and applied Benjamini-Hochberg correction for multiple testing. TCRdb reprocessed the reads and provides one entry for every CDR3 protein sequence; no DNA is given. The V and J calls here are based on TCRdb, not the publication. The table of this sample itemizes some 440,000 distinct CDR3 sequences. The ten largest make up 2% to 2.5% of the sample.

The chain employs TRBV5-1 and TRBJ2-7. The origin of this receptor is a human donor with ulcerative colitis or Crohn's disease, or a healthy co-twin of an affected twin (not recorded which). The sequenced sample was blood. The CDR3: CASSGGRSYEQYF.